The source of this TCR beta chain is a study of blood T cell repertoires in COVID-19. Study context: Whether acute or convalescent, the COVID-19 samples came from the United States, Italy and Spain. The analysed material was cDNA or gDNA that came from T cells, B-cell-depleted T cells, or PBMCs.

The repertoire was sequenced with immunoSEQ multiplex PCR; TCRdb's copy has only in-frame clones and lacks some. The sample holds fewer than 250,000 clones; about 83% are singletons and the top ten take 7% to 10%. Sequenced input: peripheral blood. The sequence came from a woman aged 50 to 65 with acute or convalescent COVID-19.

CDR3 sequence: CAISDLREGRETQYF. CDR3 nucleotide sequence: TGTGCCATCAGTGATTTGCGGGAGGGCCGGGAGACCCAGTACTTC. This chain connects TRBV10-3 to TRBJ2-5; TRBD2 matches 9 bases. CDR1 and CDR2 (germline): ENHRY, SYGVKD. This CDR3 contains 15 residues. Trimming took 3 bases from V and 5 from J; bases not matched to a gene: 7.